This T cell receptor beta chain came from a study of read filtering for tumor transcriptome and immune sequencing (dated by TCRdb to 2019 to 2021). Some background on the complete study: Of the patients in the cohort, about 16 were male and more than 12 were female, and their mean age was about 68 years, with a range of about 47 to 85. TCR-region mapped reads per sample ranged from about 4 to 10.27 million with IR-seq versus only about 85 to 1273 with RNA-seq. TCR repertoires obtained by targeted immune repertoire sequencing and by bulk whole-transcriptome sequencing performed on the same bone marrow samples were compared. Under revised international staging, fewer than ten patients fell into R-ISS I, more than 15 into R-ISS II and about 7 into R-ISS III. Whole-transcriptome libraries were prepared with the TruSeq RNA Access Library Prep Kit after DNase treatment. One main goal was a read-filtering strategy for immune repertoire data, in particular deciding whether clonotypes backed by only one read should be removed. The full study reports these points: Removing single-read clonotypes increased the correlation between IR-seq and RNA-seq shared clonotype proportions. Compared with RNA-seq, IR-seq captured clonotypes at much greater depth and more reliably, and a smaller IR-seq throughput was enough to identify most of the shared clonotypes. Rather than purified T cells, the sorted CD138-negative fraction was a mixed bone marrow immune population. In IR-seq, around four fifths of clonotypes but 3.5% to 4% of total reads were represented by single-read clonotypes, whereas in RNA-seq, 74.6% of clonotypes and approximately 40% of reads were represented by single-read clonotypes.

Bone marrow was sampled from every patient at the time of active disease. Ficoll-Hypaque density gradient centrifugation was used to isolate the bone marrow mononuclear cells. Myeloma plasma cells were removed and CD138-negative cells were collected by negative selection after labeling with CD138 magnetic microbeads on a MACS separator. The purity of the isolated cells was checked by flow cytometry with CD138 antibodies on an Attune NxT. Total RNA was extracted using TRIzol reagent and was quantified on a NanoDrop spectrophotometer. For each patient, the CD138-negative bone marrow sample underwent paired RNA-seq and IR-seq. A few counts support this clonotype. The target of this receptor is not known. No base-level quality is on record; no much larger clone is a single base apart. TCR libraries were constructed from approximately 360 ng RNA using the Immunoverse kit, and molecular barcoded adaptors covering alpha/delta and beta/gamma chains were employed. TCR library preparation used the same RNA that was used for transcriptome sequencing. TCR libraries were sequenced on an Illumina HiSeq 4000 with 2 x 150 cycles. Turning to the authors' computational methods: TCR reads were aligned to human V, D, J and C references and assembled into CDR3 clonotypes with MiXCR, including quality filtering and error correction. Clonotype counts and gene usage diversity were analyzed with the tcR package in R. Raw mapping reads were checked after the RNA-seq reads had been mapped by STAR aligner version 2.5.3a onto the human GRCh37 genome. To test how sequencing depth affects detected clonotypes, IR-seq fastq files were randomly downsampled with Seqtk 1.3. Starting from the raw public reads, TCRdb applied fastp trimming at Q25, assembled clones with MiXCR and retained in-frame beta chains. Each record represents a unique CDR3 protein, reported with the most common genes and DNA among its rows. What appears here as the V and J calls and clone size reflects TCRdb's work, not the paper's. Within this sample are about 86,000 distinct CDR3 sequences, with roughly an eighth of them counted one time only. The biggest ten clones account for around 14% of the sample.

The sequencing sample was made of a population of CD138-negative cells sorted from bone marrow. The cell subset or site label, as the study defines it: bone marrow mononuclear cells depleted of CD138+ plasma/myeloma cells by negative magnetic selection. This sequence was found in a donor aged 40 or older with multiple myeloma.

The CDR3 protein is CASSQATPNQPQHF. The DNA sequence is as follows: TGTGCCAGCAGCCAAGCGACCCCAAATCAGCCCCAGCATTTT. The V and J genes are TRBV28 and TRBJ1-5; the D gene is unclear. Reading from cysteine to phenylalanine, the CDR3 counts 14 amino acids. Only the CDR3 region is kept as DNA, spanning 42 bases read in frame from base 1. CDR1 and CDR2 are drawn from the germline V gene: MDHEN, SYDVKM. Between the V and J ends, shortened by 6 bases and 4 bases respectively, the junction contains 13 bases.